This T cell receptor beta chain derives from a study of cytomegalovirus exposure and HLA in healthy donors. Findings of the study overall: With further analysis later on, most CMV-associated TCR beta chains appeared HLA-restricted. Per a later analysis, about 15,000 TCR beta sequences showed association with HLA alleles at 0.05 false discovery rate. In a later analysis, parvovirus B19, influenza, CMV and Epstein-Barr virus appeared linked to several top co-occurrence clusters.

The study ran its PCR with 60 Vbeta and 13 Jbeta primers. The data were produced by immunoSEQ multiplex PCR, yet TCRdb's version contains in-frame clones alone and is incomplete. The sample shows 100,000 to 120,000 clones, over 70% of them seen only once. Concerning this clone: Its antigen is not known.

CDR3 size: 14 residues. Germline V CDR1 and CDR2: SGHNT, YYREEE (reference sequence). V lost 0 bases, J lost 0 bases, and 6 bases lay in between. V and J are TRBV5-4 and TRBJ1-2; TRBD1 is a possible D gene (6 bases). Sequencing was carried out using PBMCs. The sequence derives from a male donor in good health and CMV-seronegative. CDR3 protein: CASSLGTANYGYTF. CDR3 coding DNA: TGTGCCAGCAGCTTGGGGACAGCTAACTATGGCTACACCTTC.